Shown below are 26 T cell receptor beta chains from a single sample sequenced in a study of shared clonotypes between healthy human individuals (dated by TCRdb to between 2020 and 2021). Library preparation used the immunoSEQ multiplex PCR assay. The source is immuneACCESS, and TCRdb retained only in-frame sequences with V and J called. Part of the clones is not carried over; for the studies checked, unresolved V genes explain less than half of this, and the remainder is unexplained. The table for this sample lists approximately 2,200,000 clones; approximately 94% of them were counted only once. The top ten constitute under 2% of the sample. For the CD8 naive samples, CD45RO-negative cells were positively selected for CCR7, yielding a CD45RA+CCR7+ population from which TemRA cells were excluded. Sequenced: naive CD8+ T cells from PBMCs. The sample's cell subset or site label, decoded: CD45RA+CCR7+. These receptors came from a man between 18 and 35 years old in good health. Some clones in this sample may be carry-over from other donors' samples.

The CDR3: CASSSGQPYTGELFF. CDR3 DNA: TGTGCCAGCAGTTCTGGACAACCGTACACCGGGGAGCTGTTTTTT. The V gene is TRBV27, the J gene TRBJ2-2, with a tentative D call TRBD1 (5 bases). This CDR3 has 15 amino acids. Germline values: CDR1 MNHEY, CDR2 SMNVEV (reference sequence). V was shortened by 4 bases and J by 3 bases, with 12 bases between the two germline ends.

Details on this clone: Within the sample, other DNA sequences also encode this same CDR3. The V call is TRBV27, the J call TRBJ1-2, with D perhaps matching TRBD1 (5 bases). The CDR3 is 14 amino acids. V was trimmed by 5 bases and J by 0 bases, leaving 10 bases between them. Looked up from germline, CDR1 is MNHEY and CDR2 is SMNVEV (reference sequence). CDR3 bases: TGTGCCAGCAGTCCCGGACATCCTAACTATGGCTACACCTTC. Translating it yields CASSPGHPNYGYTF.

The chain carries TRBV19 and TRBJ1-4; maybe TRBD1 (6 bases). The CDR3 contains 14 residues. V was pared by 6 bases and J by 8 bases, with 16 bases between. CDR1 and CDR2 from the germline V gene are LNHDA and SQIVND (reference sequence). CDR3 bases: TGTGCCAGTAGGCCGGGACATCCTCTCGAAAAACTGTTTTTT. Its protein product is CASRPGHPLEKLFF. The whole variable domain, remainder taken from reference TRBV19 and TRBJ1-4, is DGGITQSPKYLFRKEGQNVTLSCEQNLNHDAMYWYRQDPGQGLRLIYYSQIVNDFQKGDIAEGYSVSREKKESFPLTVTSAQKNPTAFYLCASRPGHPLEKLFFGSGTQLSVL.

Remarks on this clone: The sample contains more than one DNA sequence encoding this CDR3. The J gene is TRBJ2-1, the V gene TRBV9; no clear D. The length of the CDR3 is 14 residues. Germline CDR1 SGDLS, CDR2 YYNGEE. Trimming took off 0 bases at V and 0 bases at J, with 4 bases between the two ends. In nucleotides, the CDR3 is TGTGCCAGCAGCGTAGCCGGCTCCTACAATGAGCAGTTCTTC. Translated: CASSVAGSYNEQFF.

CDR3 nucleotide sequence: TGTGCCAGCAGCGTAGCTCGGGTCCAAGGCGAGCAGTACTTC. It is translated as CASSVARVQGEQYF. The chain joins TRBV9 to TRBJ2-7; D unclear. V dropped 0 bases and J dropped 6 bases, with 13 bases sitting between them. The germline CDR1 and CDR2 sequences are SGDLS and YYNGEE. The CDR3 spans 14 residues.

The rearrangement uses TRBV6-1 and TRBJ1-2; D gene ambiguous. The V end was cut by 5 bases, the J end by 2 bases, with 12 bases between. CDR1 is MNHNS, CDR2 SASEGT, per germline. The CDR3 length is 14 residues. The CDR3: CASSSDRRNYGYTF. The CDR3 region has the DNA TGTGCCAGCAGTTCGGACCGAAGAAACTATGGCTACACCTTC.

This chain links TRBV2 with TRBJ1-2; D unresolved. The germline CDR1 and CDR2 sequences are SNHLY and FYNNEI. CDR3 size: 14 residues. The V gene lost 0 bases and the J gene lost 8 bases, with 13 bases spanning the gap. In DNA, the CDR3 is TGTGCCAGCAGTGAAGCAAAATGGCCGCGAGGCTACACCTTC. As protein: CASSEAKWPRGYTF.

This chain connects TRBV11-2 to TRBJ1-5; no firm D call. This CDR3 has 13 residues. Germline V CDR1 and CDR2: SGHAT, FQNNGV. Trimming cost V 1 base and J 6 bases, with 7 bases left between them. The CDR3 region is CASSLGWSQPQHF. In nucleotides, the CDR3 is TGTGCCAGCAGCTTAGGATGGAGTCAGCCCCAGCATTTT.

The gene calls are TRBV13 and TRBJ1-5, with D uncertain. V was shortened by 1 base and J by 5 bases, with 12 bases between the two germline ends. Looked up from germline, CDR1 is PRHDT and CDR2 is FYEKMQ (reference sequence). This CDR3 comprises 15 residues. DNA for the CDR3: TGTGCCAGCAGCTTAGAGGCCATGGGCGATCAGCCCCAGCATTTT. Translated: CASSLEAMGDQPQHF.

Notes on this clone: Other DNA sequences from this sample encode an identical CDR3 as well. J is TRBJ2-1 and V is TRBV2; no reliable D call. The length of the CDR3 is 12 residues. The V and J ends lost 6 bases and 3 bases respectively, with 6 bases between them. The germline gives CDR1 SNHLY, CDR2 FYNNEI. The CDR3 reads CASSSVYNEQFF. DNA for the CDR3: TGTGCCAGCAGCTCAGTCTACAATGAGCAGTTCTTC.

The chain uses TRBV7-3 and TRBJ2-7; maybe TRBD2 (6 bases). CDR1 SGHTA and CDR2 FQGTGA come from the germline V gene. This CDR3 has 15 amino acids. The V end lost 1 base, the J end lost 0 bases, and 10 bases lay between the germline ends. The CDR3, as DNA: TGTGCCAGCAGCTTAATGGCGGGGAACTCCTACGAGCAGTACTTC. This translates into CASSLMAGNSYEQYF. The full variable domain, in which reference TRBV7-3 and TRBJ2-7 provide the parts outside the CDR3, is GAGVSQTPSNKVTEKGKYVELRCDPISGHTALYWYRQSLGQGPEFLIYFQGTGAADDSGLPNDRFFAVRPEGSVSTLKIQRTERGDSAVYLCASSLMAGNSYEQYFGPGTRLTVT.

V usage is TRBV5-6 and J usage is TRBJ1-2; 8 nucleotides agree with TRBD1. The CDR3 consists of 14 residues. The V segment lost 1 base and the J segment 6 bases; nucleotides outside the gene matches: 5. From germline, CDR1 is SGHDT and CDR2 YYEEEE. The CDR3 here is CASSLMDRVDGYTF. The CDR3 DNA reads TGTGCCAGCAGCTTGATGGACAGGGTGGATGGCTACACCTTC.

J is TRBJ2-7 and V is TRBV13; no definite D call. Trimming cost V 5 bases and J 3 bases, with 17 bases left between them. The CDR3 has 15 amino acids. From germline, CDR1 is PRHDT and CDR2 FYEKMQ (reference sequence). The CDR3 sequence: CASSPRVNSYYEQYF. CDR3 nucleotides: TGTGCCAGCAGCCCTAGGGTCAACTCCTACTACGAGCAGTACTTC.

The V call is TRBV9, the J call TRBJ2-3; 8 bases are shared with TRBD2. CDR1 and CDR2 from the germline V gene are SGDLS and YYNGEE. The CDR3 is 17 amino acids. V was clipped by 0 bases and J by 0 bases; unmatched bases: 6. Here the CDR3 reads CASSVGRSGRSTDTQYF. Here the CDR3 DNA reads TGTGCCAGCAGCGTAGGACGGAGCGGGAGAAGCACAGATACGCAGTATTTT.

V is TRBV27 and J is TRBJ2-7; D call uncertain. The V gene lost 8 bases and the J gene lost 4 bases, with 21 bases spanning the gap. The CDR3 contains 15 residues. Germline V lookup: CDR1 MNHEY, CDR2 SMNVEV (reference sequence). CDR3: CASRLHKGGVYEQYF. The CDR3 region has the DNA TGTGCCAGCCGCTTACATAAGGGTGGGGTGTACGAGCAGTACTTC.

V gene TRBV28 combines with J gene TRBJ2-5; D is possibly TRBD1 or TRBD2 (5 bases each). Germline values: CDR1 MDHEN, CDR2 SYDVKM. CDR3 length: 16 amino acids. V gave up 8 bases and J gave up 1 base, with 20 bases separating them. The CDR3 nucleotides read TGTGCCAGCTCCAAACGGGGCCCCCGGGTCCAAGAGACCCAGTACTTC. Protein product: CASSKRGPRVQETQYF.

The chain carries TRBV27 and TRBJ2-7; TRBD2 aligns across 9 bases. Unmatched junction bases numbered 12, after V lost 8 bases and J lost 1 base. Per germline, CDR1 MNHEY and CDR2 SMNVEV (reference sequence). This CDR3 is built from 16 residues. The CDR3 DNA reads as TGTGCCAGCTCGGACAGAGCAGCGGGAGGATCCTACGAGCAGTACTTC. Protein product: CASSDRAAGGSYEQYF.

Note on this clone: Other DNA sequences in the same sample also yield this CDR3. The chain employs TRBV10-2 and TRBJ2-7; 9 bases are shared with TRBD1. The V gene's germline CDR1 is WSHSY and CDR2 SAAADI. This CDR3 has 14 amino acids. V gave up 6 bases and J gave up 2 bases; unmatched junction bases: 5. The CDR3: CASRDRGSTYEQYF. For the CDR3, the DNA is TGCGCCAGCAGGGACAGGGGCTCCACCTACGAGCAGTACTTC.

The chain is built from TRBV5-1 and TRBJ2-3; TRBD1 matches 7 bases. The CDR3 is 15 residues long. J lost 4 bases, V lost 3 bases, and 8 bases had no gene match. The germline V gene encodes CDR1 SGHRS and CDR2 YFSETQ. CDR3 amino acids: CASSSGTAISDTQYF. The CDR3 DNA sequence: TGCGCCAGCAGCTCCGGGACAGCCATATCAGATACGCAGTATTTT.

The sample holds one count of this clone. The V call is TRBV5-1, the J call TRBJ2-3, with D perhaps matching TRBD1 or TRBD2 (5 bases each). V was trimmed by 2 bases and J by 4 bases, leaving 11 bases between them. Germline lookup yields CDR1 SGHRS and CDR2 YFSETQ. The CDR3 consists of 14 residues. The CDR3 nucleotides read TGCGCCAGCAGCTTAGGGACGTGGCCAGATACGCAGTATTTT. This codes for CASSLGTWPDTQYF.

This clone has a handful of counts. The chain joins TRBV2 to TRBJ1-2; D remains ambiguous. The germline V and J ends were trimmed by 4 bases and 3 bases, with 9 bases remaining between them. Germline V lookup: CDR1 SNHLY, CDR2 FYNNEI. This CDR3 region has 13 residues. In nucleotides, the CDR3 is TGTGCCAGCAGTGTTGTCACGTACTATGGCTACACCTTC. It codes for CASSVVTYYGYTF.

This clone is a singleton in its sample. The sample has other DNA sequences that encode this CDR3 too. The chain combines TRBV5-1 with TRBJ2-1; D call uncertain. The CDR3 is 13 residues long. Trimming took off 1 base at V and 5 bases at J, with 7 bases between the two ends. Per germline, CDR1 SGHRS and CDR2 YFSETQ. CDR3 sequence: CASSLWVDNEQFF. The CDR3 bases are TGCGCCAGCAGCTTGTGGGTGGACAATGAGCAGTTCTTC.

The chain uses TRBV5-1 and TRBJ2-2; the D is unclear. Germline V lookup: CDR1 SGHRS, CDR2 YFSETQ. The V and J ends lost 1 base and 5 bases respectively, with 15 bases between them. This CDR3 contains 16 residues. Here the CDR3 reads CASSLTWPPRTGELFF. The CDR3 nucleotides read TGCGCCAGCAGCTTGACCTGGCCCCCCAGGACCGGGGAGCTGTTTTTT.

The V call is TRBV7-6, the J call TRBJ2-1, with 9 bases that match TRBD1. The CDR3 has 12 amino acids. Per the germline V gene, CDR1 is SGHVS and CDR2 is FNYEAQ. V shed 9 bases, J shed 5 bases, and the junction held 2 bases outside the gene matches. Here the CDR3 DNA reads TGTGCCAGTGGGGACAGGGACAATGAGCAGTTCTTC. Its translation is CASGDRDNEQFF.

V gene TRBV6-1 combines with J gene TRBJ2-7; 16 bases are a match to TRBD2. The germline CDR1 and CDR2 sequences are MNHNS and SASEGT. J lost 4 bases, V lost 2 bases, and 11 bases had no gene match. The CDR3 consists of 19 residues. The CDR3 DNA reads TGTGCCAGCAGTGAATCGGCGGGACTAGCGGGAGGGCCGAGTTACGAGCAGTACTTC. This translates into CASSESAGLAGGPSYEQYF.

This clone was detected once. This chain connects TRBV28 to TRBJ1-2; perhaps TRBD1 as D (6 bases). CDR3 length: 13 amino acids. Looked up from germline, CDR1 is MDHEN and CDR2 is SYDVKM. The V end was cut by 4 bases, the J end by 3 bases, with 9 bases between. In DNA, the CDR3 is TGTGCCAGCAGTTGGGGGCGCGACTATGGCTACACCTTC. Amino acid sequence: CASSWGRDYGYTF.